This entry features one TCR beta chain sequence. The data are from a study of T-cell reconstitution after alpha-beta-depleted transplantation in children. Unique molecular identifiers were used to barcode this TCRbeta library. TCRdb used MiXCR to reprocess the PCR reads, holding one entry per CDR3 protein. Of hundreds of thousands of distinct CDR3 sequences listed, roughly 15% are singletons. Trimming pared 3 bases from V and 6 bases from J, leaving 15 bases between. Germline lookup yields CDR1 MGHRA and CDR2 YSYEKL. The CDR3 spans 15 residues. The TCR was taken from a human donor who donated a stem cell graft to a child with acute myeloid leukemia. The chain is built from TRBV4-1 and TRBJ2-1; D may be TRBD2 (6 bases). The sample here was PBMCs from the stem cell graft donor, taken from the stem cell graft. Here the CDR3 DNA reads TGCGCCAGCAGCCACGGGACTGGAAGGGCCAATGAGCAGTTCTTC. This codes for CASSHGTGRANEQFF.